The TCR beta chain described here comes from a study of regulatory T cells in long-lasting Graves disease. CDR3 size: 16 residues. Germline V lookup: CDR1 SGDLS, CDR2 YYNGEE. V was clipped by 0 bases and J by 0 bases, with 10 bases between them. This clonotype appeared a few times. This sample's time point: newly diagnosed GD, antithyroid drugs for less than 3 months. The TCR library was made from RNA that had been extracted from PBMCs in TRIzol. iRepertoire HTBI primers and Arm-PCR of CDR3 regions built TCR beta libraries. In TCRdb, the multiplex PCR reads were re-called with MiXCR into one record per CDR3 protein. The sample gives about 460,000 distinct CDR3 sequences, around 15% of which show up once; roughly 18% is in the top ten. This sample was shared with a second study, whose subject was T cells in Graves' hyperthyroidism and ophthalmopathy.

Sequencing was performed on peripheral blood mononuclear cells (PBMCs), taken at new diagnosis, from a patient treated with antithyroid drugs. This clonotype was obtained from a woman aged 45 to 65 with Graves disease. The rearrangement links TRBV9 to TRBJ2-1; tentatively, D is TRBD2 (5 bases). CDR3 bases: TGTGCCAGCAGCGTAGTTGGGCGGGCCTCCTACAATGAGCAGTTCTTC. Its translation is CASSVVGRASYNEQFF.